These 14 T cell receptor beta chains came from one sample sequenced in a study of tumor and adjacent non-tumor tissue in lung cancer. The library came from three nested PCR rounds adapted from ARM-PCR protocols. TCRdb re-analysed the multiplex PCR reads in MiXCR, keeping a single row per CDR3 protein. The sample has under 150,000 distinct CDR3 sequences, around 61% seen once. This sample's RNA came from whole unsorted tissue. The sequenced sample was lung tumor tissue. The receptors shown here come from a man aged 55 to 70 with small cell lung cancer.

This clonotype occurred a few times. CDR3 DNA: TGTGCCAGCAGGGACTTGCACGAAGAGACCCAGTACTTC. Protein: CASRDLHEETQYF. The chain recombines TRBV5-4 with TRBJ2-5; weak D call: TRBD2 (5 bases). CDR1 is SGHNT and CDR2 is YYREEE in the germline V gene (reference sequence). This CDR3 comprises 13 residues. V dropped 5 bases and J dropped 3 bases, with 11 bases sitting between them.

This clonotype is a singleton in its sample. A single base separates this from a much larger clone, so it may be a read error. The V and J genes are TRBV6-2 or TRBV6-3 and TRBJ2-4; 12 bases line up with TRBD2. CDR3 length equals 15 residues. Germline CDR1 and CDR2: MNHEY and SVGEGT. As DNA, the CDR3 is TGTGCCAGCAGTCGACTAGCGGGAGACAGAAACACTCAGTACTTC. Its protein is CASSRLAGDRNTQYF.

For this clonotype: A much larger clone is a single base away; this may be a read error. V gene TRBV29-1 combines with J gene TRBJ1-5; D is unclear. This CDR3 comprises 14 residues. V was shortened by 5 bases and J by 6 bases, with 17 bases between the two germline ends. Germline assignment: CDR1 SQVTM and CDR2 ANQGSEA. The CDR3 loop is CSVFDSSLGQPQHF. The CDR3 bases are TGCAGCGTTTTCGATAGTTCCCTCGGTCAGCCCCAGCATTTT.

In the case of this clonotype: The conserved final phenylalanine or tryptophan is absent from the CDR3, which likely points to a read error. V and J are TRBV6-5 and TRBJ2-7, with unresolved D. This CDR3 is built from 14 residues. V dropped 0 bases and J dropped 3 bases, with 9 bases sitting between them. Germline values: CDR1 MNHEY, CDR2 SVGAGI. DNA of the CDR3: TGTGCCAGCAGTTACTCGAGTGGGGACTACGAGCAGTACCTC. This encodes CASSYSSGDYEQYL.

As concerns this clonotype: This may stem from a read error, because a much larger clone lies one nucleotide away. This chain links TRBV6-5 with TRBJ2-2; maybe TRBD2 (5 bases). Germline V gives CDR1 MNHEY, CDR2 SVGAGI. The CDR3 extends over 15 amino acids. With 5 bases removed from V and 6 bases from J, the gap between germline ends came to 16 bases. In nucleotides, the CDR3 is TGTGCCAGCAGTCCCCACTCGCTGGGAGCCGGGGAGCTGTTTTTT. Translated, it gives CASSPHSLGAGELFF.

This clonotype was recorded many times. In DNA, the CDR3 is TGTGCCAGCAGCCAAGATAGGACTAGCAATGAGCAGTTCTTC. Amino acids: CASSQDRTSNEQFF. The chain combines TRBV4-2 with TRBJ2-1; TRBD2 matches at 7 bases. The V and J ends lost 0 bases and 6 bases, in that order; junction bases with no gene match: 2. Germline CDR1 reads LGHNA; CDR2 reads YNFKEQ. CDR3 length equals 14 residues.

For this clonotype: This sequence may be a read error, since a much larger clone differs from it by one base. The CDR3 DNA sequence: TGTGCCGGCAGTCGGGGACAGTTGAGGGAGACCCAGTACTTC. Translating gives CAGSRGQLRETQYF. The chain couples TRBV6-5 to TRBJ2-5, with 7 bases that match TRBD1. This CDR3 has 14 residues. CDR1 and CDR2 (germline): MNHEY, SVGAGI.

Note on this clonotype: This may stem from a read error, because a much larger clone lies one nucleotide away. The CDR3: CSVLRGWDTEAFF. In nucleotides, the CDR3 is TGCAGCGTCCTACGGGGATGGGACACTGAAGCTTTCTTT. This chain joins TRBV29-1 and TRBJ1-1; D remains unclear. V lost 6 bases to trimming and J lost 3 bases, with 14 bases between them. Germline CDR1 and CDR2: SQVTM and ANQGSEA. The CDR3 contains 13 residues. Full variable domain (outside the CDR3, taken from reference TRBV29-1 and TRBJ1-1): SAVISQKPSRDICQRGTSLTIQCQVDSQVTMMFWYRQQPGQSLTLIATANQGSEATYESGFVIDKFPISRPNLTFSTLTVSNMSPEDSSIYLCSVLRGWDTEAFFGQGTRLTVV.

A remark on this clonotype: This may be a read error, as it is one base from a much larger clone. This rearrangement joins TRBV5-4 to TRBJ2-7; unclear D gene. The CDR3 spans 13 residues. Germline V lookup: CDR1 SGHNT, CDR2 YYREEE (reference sequence). The CDR3 coding sequence is TGTGCCAGCAGCTTGGTCCCCTCCGACGAGCAGTACTTC. Its protein is CASSLVPSDEQYF.

This clonotype was detected many times. This sequence joins TRBV6-6 and TRBJ2-2; D uncertain. CDR1 is MNHNY and CDR2 is SVGAGI in the germline V gene (reference sequence). V lost 7 bases and J 3 bases, leaving 9 bases between the germline ends. The CDR3 extends over 13 amino acids. CDR3 in DNA: TGTGCCAGCAAACCCGAGGACACCGGGGAGCTGTTTTTT. It specifies CASKPEDTGELFF.

This chain joins TRBV2 and TRBJ2-2; no clear D. Trimming removed 5 bases at V and 1 base at J, with 8 bases between. The CDR3 sequence is 14 residues long. Germline V gene sequence: CDR1 SNHLY, CDR2 FYNNEI. The CDR3 sequence is CASSLNRNTGELFF. For the CDR3, the DNA is TGTGCCAGCAGTTTAAACAGGAACACCGGGGAGCTGTTTTTT.

This chain joins TRBV12-3 or TRBV12-4 and TRBJ1-5, with D maybe TRBD1 (5 bases). The germline V and J ends were trimmed by 3 bases and 2 bases, with 14 bases remaining between them. CDR3 length equals 16 residues. This CDR3 reads CASSLWGAGGNQPQHF. The DNA of the CDR3 is TGTGCCAGCAGTTTGTGGGGCGCGGGGGGCAATCAGCCCCAGCATTTT.

On this clonotype: It may be a read error: a sequence one base away is much more abundant. V and J are TRBV20-1 and TRBJ1-5, with a weak D call TRBD1 (6 bases). The end of the DNA aligns better with TRBJ2-3, so the J call may be wrong. Germline CDR1 is DFQATT and CDR2 is SNEGSKA (reference sequence). There are 16 residues in the CDR3. The CDR3 loop is CSAREDKDSLNQPQYF. The CDR3 coding sequence is TGCAGTGCTAGAGAAGACAAGGACAGCCTCAATCAGCCCCAGTATTTT.

CDR3 coding DNA: TGTGCCAGCAGCTCCAGGACAACCAGCACAGATACGCAGCATTTT. It translates to CASSSRTTSTDTQHF. This chain uses TRBV5-5 with TRBJ2-3; perhaps TRBD1 as D (5 bases). The tail of the sequence fits TRBJ1-5 better, so the J call may be wrong. Germline CDR1 and CDR2: SGHKS and YYEKEE (reference sequence). This CDR3 is built from 15 residues.